This is a list of T cell receptor beta chains from one sample in a study of PD-L1 blockade in urothelial cancer. Clones were sequenced by immunoSEQ multiplex PCR, and TCRdb holds only the in-frame ones, with some missing. The table shows about 35,000 clones, with about 80% occurring only once. Sequenced material: PBMCs, taken around atezolizumab (anti-PD-L1) treatment. All receptors come from a man aged 35 to 55 with urothelial cancer. Both conserved end residues are part of each CDR3. D genes are given only for firm matches. Some rows have no size entry. The others give once, few or many, or a class for an expanded clone.

>TRBJ2-7|NA|TRBV5-1|NA
CASGSSNYEQYF
TGCGCCAGCGGAAGTAGCAACTACGAGCAGTACTTC
>TRBJ2-7|NA|TRBV28|TRBD2
CATLFPGLAGERGLEQYF
TGTGCCACCCTATTTCCGGGACTAGCGGGAGAAAGGGGCCTCGAGCAGTACTTC
>TRBJ2-7|NA|TRBV6-1|NA
CASSEAPREQYF
TGTGCCAGCAGTGAAGCCCCGCGCGAGCAGTACTTC
>TRBJ1-2|NA|TRBV6-1|TRBD1
CASSASDRGLFGYTF
TGTGCCAGCAGCGCCTCAGACAGGGGGCTGTTTGGCTACACCTTC
>TRBJ2-1|NA|TRBV19|TRBD2
CASSGLAGGSVGQFF
TGTGCCAGTTCCGGACTAGCGGGAGGTAGTGTAGGGCAGTTCTTC
>TRBJ1-1|NA|TRBV30|NA
CAWSVSRGNTEAFF
TGTGCCTGGAGTGTATCCAGGGGAAACACTGAAGCTTTCTTT
>TRBJ1-6|NA|TRBV4-1|TRBD1
CASSQDRFGDRASPLHF
TGCGCCAGCAGCCAAGATCGATTCGGCGACAGGGCTTCACCCCTCCACTTT
>TRBJ2-5|once|TRBV27|TRBD1
CASRARDRGLETQYF
TGTGCCAGCAGGGCGCGGGACAGGGGGCTGGAGACCCAGTACTTC
>TRBJ2-7|NA|TRBV30|TRBD1
CAWSTPGTGNLSFLNF
TGTGCCTGGAGCACTCCCGGGACAGGGAACCTGTCCTTCCTAAACTTC
>TRBJ1-1|NA|TRBV5-1|NA
CASSLEGLNTEAFF
TGCGCCAGCAGCTTGGAGGGGCTGAACACTGAAGCTTTCTTT
>TRBJ1-1|NA|TRBV18|NA
CASSPLGGADTEAFF
TGTGCCAGCTCACCTCTCGGGGGAGCGGACACTGAAGCTTTCTTT
>TRBJ2-1|NA|TRBV11-1|NA
CASSPSRWESYNEQFF
TGTGCCAGCAGCCCATCCAGGTGGGAGTCCTACAATGAGCAGTTCTTC
>TRBJ2-7|once|TRBV25-1|TRBD2
CASLSSGGRYEQYF
TGTGCCAGCCTCTCTAGCGGAGGTCGGTACGAGCAGTACTTC
>TRBJ2-7|few|TRBV28|NA
CASSFDPLALDSQGEQYF
TGTGCCAGCAGTTTTGACCCTCTCGCATTGGATTCCCAGGGAGAGCAGTACTTC
>TRBJ1-1|once|TRBV28|NA
CASSRVDSAMKAFF
TGTGCCAGCAGCCGAGTGGACAGTGCTATGAAAGCTTTCTTT
>TRBJ1-1|NA|TRBV5-8|NA
CASSMTVEAFF
TGTGCCAGCAGCATGACAGTCGAAGCTTTCTTT
>TRBJ2-7|NA|TRBV18|TRBD1
CASSPPRGQGASYEQYF
TGTGCCAGCTCACCACCGAGGGGCCAGGGGGCTTCCTACGAGCAGTACTTC
>TRBJ2-1|NA|TRBV28|TRBD2
CASSGDGLAGGGEQFF
TGTGCCAGCAGTGGGGACGGACTAGCGGGAGGGGGTGAGCAGTTCTTC
>TRBJ2-4|NA|TRBV2|TRBD1
CASRPSGTVAKNIQYF
TGTGCCAGCAGACCCTCCGGGACAGTAGCCAAAAACATTCAGTACTTC
>TRBJ1-1|NA|TRBV5-4|NA
CASSLKQGMDTEAFF
TGTGCCAGCAGCTTGAAACAGGGTATGGACACTGAAGCTTTCTTT
>TRBJ1-1|NA|TRBV30|NA
CAWRAQGNTEAFF
TGTGCCTGGAGGGCACAGGGGAACACTGAAGCTTTCTTT
>TRBJ2-5|NA|TRBV29-1|NA
CSVEALEGETQYF
TGCAGCGTTGAAGCACTTGAGGGAGAGACCCAGTACTTC
>TRBJ2-2|NA|TRBV28|TRBD1
CASSLAQGASTGELFF
TGTGCCAGCAGTTTAGCACAGGGGGCGAGCACCGGGGAGCTGTTTTTT
>TRBJ1-5|NA|TRBV19|NA
CASTPSRAGRNQPQHF
TGTGCCAGTACCCCGTCTCGGGCGGGGAGGAATCAGCCCCAGCATTTT
>TRBJ1-2|NA|TRBV7-9|NA
CASSSGIGTEYGYTF
TGTGCCAGCAGCTCTGGAATCGGGACTGAATATGGCTACACCTTC
>TRBJ2-7|NA|TRBV30|NA
CAWSGGRNEQYF
TGTGCCTGGAGTGGGGGGAGGAACGAGCAGTACTTC
>TRBJ1-5|NA|TRBV18|NA
CASSPPGDQPQHF
TGTGCCAGCTCACCACCGGGAGATCAGCCCCAGCATTTT
>TRBJ2-7|NA|TRBV6-5|NA
CASSGDSSGEQYF
TGTGCCAGCAGTGGCGACAGCTCGGGCGAGCAGTACTTC
>TRBJ2-1|NA|TRBV9|NA
CASSPSGSSYNEQFF
TGTGCCAGCAGCCCTAGTGGGAGCTCCTACAATGAGCAGTTCTTC
>TRBJ2-7|NA|TRBV30|TRBD2
CAWRRSGSPSYEQYF
TGTGCCTGGAGGCGAAGCGGGAGCCCGTCCTACGAGCAGTACTTC
>TRBJ1-1|NA|TRBV28|TRBD1
CASLDRGWTEAFF
TGTGCCAGCCTCGACAGGGGATGGACTGAAGCTTTCTTT
>TRBJ2-3|NA|TRBV5-5|NA
CASSLGRNTDTQYF
TGTGCCAGCAGCTTGGGCAGAAATACAGATACGCAGTATTTT
>TRBJ2-7|NA|TRBV29-1|TRBD1
CSVGRQGAREQYF
TGCAGCGTGGGGCGACAGGGGGCACGGGAGCAGTACTTC
>TRBJ2-3|NA|TRBV30|TRBD2
CAWSVLAGGFTDTQYF
TGTGCCTGGAGTGTACTAGCGGGAGGGTTCACAGATACGCAGTATTTT
>TRBJ1-4|few|TRBV28|NA
CASSLLSGGATNEKLFF
TGTGCCAGCAGTTTGTTGTCGGGGGGGGCAACTAATGAAAAACTGTTTTTT
>TRBJ2-1|NA|TRBV5-5|TRBD2
CASSLPDGGLEVANEQFF
TGTGCCAGCAGCTTGCCGGACGGTGGACTAGAAGTGGCCAATGAGCAGTTCTTC
>TRBJ2-2|NA|TRBV28|NA
CASSPGGGLTGELFF
TGTGCCAGCAGCCCAGGTGGCGGGTTGACCGGGGAGCTGTTTTTT
>TRBJ2-1|once|TRBV5-1|TRBD1
CASSLKTGGNEQFF
TGCGCCAGCAGCTTGAAGACAGGGGGCAATGAGCAGTTCTTC
>TRBJ2-3|few|TRBV4-1|NA
CASSQGRGSTDTQYF
TGCGCCAGCAGCCAGGGAAGGGGAAGCACAGATACGCAGTATTTT
>TRBJ2-5|NA|TRBV5-1|NA
CASSLVGQFQETQYF
TGCGCCAGCAGCTTAGTAGGACAGTTCCAAGAGACCCAGTACTTC
>TRBJ2-2|NA|TRBV28|TRBD2
CASSLSGTTRTGELFF
TGTGCCAGCAGTTTAAGTGGGACTACCCGAACCGGGGAGCTGTTTTTT
>TRBJ2-1|NA|TRBV9|TRBD2
CASSVVSGLANSYNEQFF
TGTGCCAGCAGCGTCGTATCAGGACTAGCGAACTCCTACAATGAGCAGTTCTTC
>TRBJ1-1|few|TRBV11-3|TRBD1
CASSSGGKNTEAFF
TGTGCCAGCAGCTCAGGGGGCAAGAACACTGAAGCTTTCTTT
>TRBJ1-2|few|TRBV5-1|NA
CASSRLGGGRGGYTF
TGCGCCAGCAGCCGTCTGGGCGGGGGACGGGGCGGCTACACCTTC
>TRBJ2-5|NA|TRBV19|NA
CASSMQAGQETQYF
TGTGCCAGTAGTATGCAGGCGGGCCAAGAGACCCAGTACTTC
>TRBJ1-1|NA|TRBV27|NA
CASSGPRGGPTEAFF
TGTGCCAGCAGTGGACCCAGGGGAGGGCCCACTGAAGCTTTCTTT
>TRBJ2-3|once|TRBV15|TRBD2
CATSLGSGRPDTQYF
TGTGCCACCAGCCTCGGAAGCGGGAGGCCAGATACGCAGTATTTT
>TRBJ2-7|NA|TRBV5-1|NA
CASSLTGYEQYF
TGCGCCAGCAGCTTAACGGGCTACGAGCAGTACTTC